This T cell receptor (beta chain) was identified in a study of cytomegalovirus exposure and HLA in healthy donors. At the level of the study: The study placed approximately 81% of its approximately 360 genotyped donors in the Caucasian-associated ancestry cluster. Whole-study findings and limits: The authors enumerated 150 to 200 TCR beta chains as linked to cytomegalovirus.

This PCR relied on a set of 60 Vbeta primers and 13 Jbeta primers. Measured with immunoSEQ multiplex PCR; TCRdb has only the in-frame clones, and not every one. The profile shows about 190,000 clones, 75% to 85% of them singletons. Per the germline V gene, CDR1 is SGHNT and CDR2 is YYREEE (reference sequence). V shed 0 bases, J shed 2 bases, and the junction held 1 base outside the gene matches. The CDR3 covers 14 residues. With respect to this clone: Antigen: not known.

The TCR was taken from a woman aged 30 to 39 in good health and CMV-seronegative. Sequencing was performed on PBMCs. The chain uses TRBV5-4 and TRBJ1-2; TRBD1 aligns across 7 bases. CDR3 amino acids: CASSLEGANYGYTF. DNA for the CDR3: TGTGCCAGCAGCTTGGAGGGGGCAAACTATGGCTACACCTTC.